These 20 T cell receptor beta chains were sequenced from one sample in a study of shared clonotypes between healthy human individuals. TCRdb's table, derived via immunoSEQ multiplex PCR, lists solely in-frame clones and lacks some. This table has about 530,000 clones, about three quarters appearing once. Source material: PBMCs. These receptors were collected from a woman aged 40 to 50 in good health. Some clones in this sample may be carry-over from other donors' samples.

V usage is TRBV28 and J usage is TRBJ2-7, with 7 bases matching TRBD2. The CDR3 runs to 15 residues. The V gene end was trimmed by 5 bases and the J gene end by 2 bases; junction bases not matched to a gene: 9. Germline loops: CDR1 MDHEN, CDR2 SYDVKM. CDR3 sequence: CASSPFGGRAYEQYF. The CDR3 DNA reads as TGTGCCAGCAGTCCCTTTGGTGGGAGGGCCTACGAGCAGTACTTC.

The CDR3 loop is CASSLPPTRWSQHF. CDR3 sequence (DNA): TGTGCCAGCAGTTTACCCCCCACCCGATGGTCCCAGCATTTT. This sequence joins TRBV28 and TRBJ1-5; D unclear. Germline V gene sequence: CDR1 MDHEN, CDR2 SYDVKM. The CDR3 covers 14 residues. V lost 2 bases to trimming and J lost 11 bases, with 16 bases between them. Drawing the rest from reference TRBV28 and TRBJ1-5, the complete variable domain is DVKVTQSSRYLVKRTGEKVFLECVQDMDHENMFWYRQDPGLGLRLIYFSYDVKMKEKGDIPEGYSVSREKKERFSLILESASTNQTSMYLCASSLPPTRWSQHFGDGTRLSIL.

The table lists this clone with a count of one. This chain connects TRBV4-3 to TRBJ2-7, with no clear D. The CDR3 contains 13 residues. Trimming took 4 bases from V and 2 from J, leaving 9 bases between them. The V gene's germline CDR1 is LGHNA and CDR2 YSLEER. The CDR3 DNA reads as TGCGCCAGCAGCCTAGGCGGTACCTACGAGCAGTACTTC. It specifies CASSLGGTYEQYF.

The chain is built from TRBV7-2 and TRBJ1-2; unclear D gene. From germline, CDR1 is SGHTA and CDR2 FQGNSA. The CDR3 spans 13 residues. Trimming cost V 3 bases and J 8 bases, with 13 bases left between them. DNA for the CDR3: TGTGCCAGCAGCTTTTATAGACTCCAAGGCTACACCTTC. Encoded protein: CASSFYRLQGYTF.

The rearrangement joins TRBV11-2 to TRBJ2-7; 7 bases agree with TRBD1. V trimming: 6 bases; J trimming: 3 bases; junction bases outside the gene matches: 11. Germline V CDR1 and CDR2: SGHAT, FQNNGV. The CDR3 covers 15 residues. The CDR3 protein is CASRTLQGKDYEQYF. DNA of the CDR3: TGTGCCAGCAGGACTCTACAGGGGAAGGACTACGAGCAGTACTTC. The full variable domain, rest sourced from reference TRBV11-2 and TRBJ2-7, is EAGVAQSPRYKIIEKRQSVAFWCNPISGHATLYWYQQILGQGPKLLIQFQNNGVVDDSQLPKDRFSAERLKGVDSTLKIQPAKLEDSAVYLCASRTLQGKDYEQYFGPGTRLTVT.

The J gene is TRBJ1-1, the V gene TRBV5-4; a weak D match, TRBD1 (5 bases). The CDR3 sequence is 12 residues long. V lost 6 bases, J lost 6 bases, and 12 bases lay in between. Germline V lookup: CDR1 SGHNT, CDR2 YYREEE (reference sequence). CDR3 protein: CASTGRDPEAFF. The CDR3 bases are TGTGCCAGCACAGGCAGGGACCCTGAAGCTTTCTTT.

The rearrangement joins TRBV18 to TRBJ1-2, with a possible D match to TRBD1 (5 bases). Germline CDR1 is KGHSH and CDR2 is LQKENI. This CDR3 is 14 amino acids long. The V end lost 4 bases, the J end lost 3 bases, and 12 bases lay between the germline ends. The CDR3 DNA reads TGTGCCAGCTCACTTTCCGGGGACTACTATGGCTACACCTTC. Protein product: CASSLSGDYYGYTF.

CDR3 nucleotides: TGTGCCAGCAGACTTCTTATAGACAATGAGCAGTTCTTC. It encodes CASRLLIDNEQFF. The chain employs TRBV27 and TRBJ2-1; D uncertain. The length of the CDR3 is 13 residues. Germline V CDR1 and CDR2: MNHEY, SMNVEV (reference sequence). Trimming cost V 6 bases and J 5 bases, with 11 bases left between them.

This chain links TRBV30 with TRBJ2-7, with D perhaps given as TRBD1 or TRBD2 (5 bases each). Trimming shortened V by 1 base and J by 3 bases, and 16 bases separated the two germline ends. This CDR3 region has 15 residues. The V gene's germline CDR1 is GTSNPN and CDR2 SVGIG (reference sequence). CDR3 residues: CAWSGQDQRGYEQYF. CDR3 nucleotide sequence: TGTGCCTGGAGTGGGCAGGACCAGAGGGGCTACGAGCAGTACTTC.

This chain uses TRBV5-1 with TRBJ2-2; 10 bases map to TRBD2. CDR3 length equals 18 residues. Germline CDR1 is SGHRS and CDR2 is YFSETQ. V lost 1 base, J lost 5 bases, and 11 bases stayed unmatched. Here the CDR3 DNA reads TGCGCCAGCAGCTTGTCCCTAGCGGGAGTGGTTCAAACCGGGGAGCTGTTTTTT. Protein product: CASSLSLAGVVQTGELFF.

The chain combines TRBV28 with TRBJ1-6; TRBD1 agrees at 9 bases. Trimming at V came to 6 bases and at J to 5 bases, leaving 5 bases not matched to a gene. The CDR3 sequence is 15 residues long. CDR1 MDHEN and CDR2 SYDVKM come from the germline V gene. CDR3: CASRRQGGDNSPLHF. The CDR3 region has the DNA TGTGCCAGCAGACGACAGGGGGGTGATAATTCACCCCTCCACTTT.

The chain couples TRBV6-5 to TRBJ1-3; D gene uncertain. Per germline, CDR1 MNHEY and CDR2 SVGAGI. Trimming left V 0 bases short and J 4 bases short, with 7 bases between. CDR3 length: 14 amino acids. The CDR3 sequence is CASSYSRQGNTIYF. The CDR3 DNA is TGTGCCAGCAGTTACTCGAGGCAGGGAAACACCATATATTTT.

The chain employs TRBV7-2 and TRBJ2-7; D tentatively fits TRBD1 or TRBD2 (6 bases each). V lost 3 bases and J lost 2, with 14 bases in between. Germline loops: CDR1 SGHTA, CDR2 FQGNSA. The CDR3 has 15 amino acids. CDR3 amino acids: CASSLPGGRAYEQYF. In nucleotides, the CDR3 is TGTGCCAGCAGCTTGCCCGGGGGCAGGGCCTACGAGCAGTACTTC.

The chain links TRBV12-5 to TRBJ1-1; D ambiguous. Germline assignment: CDR1 LGHNT and CDR2 FRNRAP. There are 14 residues in the CDR3. Trimming stripped 7 bases from V and 3 bases from J, with 15 bases between. CDR3 amino acids: CASAGGGIDTEAFF. The CDR3 DNA sequence: TGTGCTAGTGCCGGAGGAGGGATTGACACTGAAGCTTTCTTT.

The CDR3, as DNA: TGTGCCAGCAGCCCGAGGGGTTTGGGGTTAAGCTCCTACGAGCAGTACTTC. This translates into CASSPRGLGLSSYEQYF. The J gene is TRBJ2-7, the V gene TRBV27; D tentatively fits TRBD1 or TRBD2 (5 bases each). Trimming cost V 6 bases and J 0 bases, with 21 bases left between them. The CDR3 is made up of 17 amino acids. Germline loops: CDR1 MNHEY, CDR2 SMNVEV (reference sequence).

This clone was recorded only once. V is TRBV7-8 and J is TRBJ1-3; 7 nucleotides agree with TRBD1. CDR1 SGHVS and CDR2 FQNEAQ come from the germline V gene. The CDR3 covers 18 residues. The V segment lost 0 bases and the J segment 2 bases; nucleotides outside the gene matches: 10. The CDR3 loop is CASSLATGSEWTGNTIYF. The CDR3 coding sequence is TGTGCCAGCAGCTTAGCGACAGGGAGCGAGTGGACTGGAAACACCATATATTTT.

This clone was picked up a small number of times. The rearrangement links TRBV4-3 to TRBJ2-7; 10 positions match TRBD2. The germline CDR1 and CDR2 sequences are LGHNA and YSLEER. Losses at the gene ends were 0 bases for V and 0 bases for J; bases not matched to a gene: 5. This CDR3 spans 17 amino acids. CDR3 sequence (DNA): TGCGCCAGCAGCCAAGAGCTAGCGGGAGCGGGCTCCTACGAGCAGTACTTC. Protein sequence: CASSQELAGAGSYEQYF.

The table lists this clone with a few counts. This chain links TRBV19 with TRBJ2-3; the match to TRBD2 covers 8 bases. The CDR3 covers 15 residues. Germline CDR1 is LNHDA and CDR2 is SQIVND (reference sequence). V lost 6 bases to trimming and J lost 5 bases; unmatched junction nucleotides: 10. The CDR3 reads CASRGFAGGLDTQYF. DNA of the CDR3: TGTGCCAGTAGAGGGTTTGCGGGAGGTCTAGATACGCAGTATTTT.

The chain recombines TRBV6-1 with TRBJ2-3, with unresolved D. The germline CDR1 and CDR2 sequences are MNHNS and SASEGT. This CDR3 spans 15 amino acids. The ends were cut back, 3 bases at V and 4 bases at J, with 14 bases in the middle. Written as DNA, the CDR3 is TGTGCCAGCAGTGAGGCCGTTGGGATCGCAGATACGCAGTATTTT. Residues: CASSEAVGIADTQYF.

DNA of the CDR3: TGTGCCAGCAGCCTGGGACTAGCAGATCAAGAGACCCAGTACTTC. This codes for CASSLGLADQETQYF. This chain joins TRBV5-5 and TRBJ2-5, with 9 bases lining up with TRBD2. J lost 2 bases, V lost 4 bases, and 6 bases had no gene match. CDR1 and CDR2 (germline): SGHKS, YYEKEE (reference sequence). This CDR3 comprises 15 residues.